The 10 T cell receptor beta chains reported below all come from one sample, sequenced in a study of radiotherapy plus CTLA-4 blockade in lung cancer. Repertoires were generated with immunoSEQ multiplex PCR, while TCRdb's copy carries only in-frame clones and drops some. In the table there are 75,000 to 100,000 clones, about 86% of which are singletons. This specimen consisted of peripheral blood, obtained from a patient treated with radiotherapy plus ipilimumab. The receptors here all came from a human donor with non-small cell lung cancer that progressed on radiotherapy plus ipilimumab.

The rearrangement uses TRBV5-1 and TRBJ2-1, with TRBD2 identical over 8 bases. CDR3 length: 15 amino acids. Per germline, CDR1 SGHRS and CDR2 YFSETQ. J lost 8 bases, V lost 0 bases, and 7 bases had no gene match. CDR3 in amino acids: CASSLVFSGTYEQFF. The CDR3 DNA reads TGCGCCAGCAGCTTGGTGTTTAGCGGGACATATGAGCAGTTCTTC.

This chain uses TRBV30 with TRBJ1-1, with D unclear. CDR1 is GTSNPN, CDR2 SVGIG, per germline (reference sequence). The CDR3 totals 16 residues. Deletions cut 2 bases from V and 6 bases from J, with 22 bases between. The CDR3 loop reads CAWSLPEDFKYPEAFF. The CDR3 bases are TGTGCCTGGAGTCTCCCGGAGGACTTTAAATACCCTGAAGCTTTCTTT.

CDR3 protein: CASSLERGSYEQYF. As DNA, the CDR3 is TGTGCCAGCAGCTTGGAACGGGGAAGCTACGAGCAGTACTTC. The gene calls are TRBV5-4 and TRBJ2-7, with a possible D match to TRBD2 (5 bases). Trimming cost V 0 bases and J 3 bases, with 10 bases left between them. This CDR3 is 14 amino acids long. CDR1 and CDR2 from the germline V gene are SGHNT and YYREEE (reference sequence).

The chain is built from TRBV5-1 and TRBJ2-3; TRBD2 agrees at 7 bases. The J segment lost 6 bases and the V segment lost 0 bases, leaving 7 bases of the junction unmatched. Germline values: CDR1 SGHRS, CDR2 YFSETQ. The CDR3 length is 15 residues. The chain's CDR3 is CASSLAAGVGDTQYF. The DNA of the CDR3 is TGCGCCAGCAGCTTGGCCGCGGGAGTTGGGGATACGCAGTATTTT.

This clone showed up just once. The J gene is TRBJ2-7, the V gene TRBV5-8, with D perhaps matching TRBD1 or TRBD2 (5 bases each). The germline CDR1 and CDR2 sequences are SGHTS and YDEGEE. The germline V and J ends were trimmed by 2 bases and 4 bases, with 7 bases remaining between them. This CDR3 has 12 residues. DNA of the CDR3: TGTGCCAGCAGCTTAGGGACGTACGAGCAGTACTTC. The encoded protein is CASSLGTYEQYF.

The CDR3 loop is CASSGTSGTHEQFF. CDR3 nucleotide sequence: TGTGCCAGCAGCGGGACTAGCGGGACCCATGAGCAGTTCTTC. This sequence joins TRBV9 and TRBJ2-1; 12 bases map to TRBD2. Germline CDR1 and CDR2: SGDLS and YYNGEE. The CDR3 consists of 14 residues. Trimming at V came to 3 bases and at J to 8 bases, leaving 3 bases not matched to a gene.

The chain recombines TRBV30 with TRBJ2-3; weak D call: TRBD1 (5 bases). CDR3 length: 13 residues. The germline V gene encodes CDR1 GTSNPN and CDR2 SVGIG (reference sequence). V lost 0 bases, J lost 5 bases, and 9 bases lay in between. The CDR3 is CAWSVSGLDTQYF. CDR3 bases: TGTGCCTGGAGTGTATCAGGGTTAGATACGCAGTATTTT.

In DNA, the CDR3 is TGTGCCAGTAGGCGTTTCACTGAAGCTTTCTTT. Its protein product is CASRRFTEAFF. The rearrangement uses TRBV19 and TRBJ1-1; D gene uncertain. CDR1 is LNHDA and CDR2 is SQIVND in the germline V gene (reference sequence). V lost 6 bases, J lost 4 bases, and 6 bases lay in between. The CDR3 totals 11 residues.

The chain joins TRBV27 to TRBJ2-3; TRBD2 aligns across 13 bases. This CDR3 has 20 residues. V lost 4 bases, J lost 2 bases, and 15 bases stayed unmatched. Germline V lookup: CDR1 MNHEY, CDR2 SMNVEV (reference sequence). DNA of the CDR3: TGTGCCAGCAGTTCGCTCCTATCCTCCGGACTAGCGGGGGCCACAGATACGCAGTATTTT. Translating it yields CASSSLLSSGLAGATDTQYF.

The chain employs TRBV9 and TRBJ1-2; D unclear. The V gene lost 0 bases and the J gene lost 6 bases, with 9 bases spanning the gap. This CDR3 has 13 residues. Germline assignment: CDR1 SGDLS and CDR2 YYNGEE. This chain's CDR3 is CASSVEVEDGYTF. The CDR3 DNA sequence: TGTGCCAGCAGCGTAGAAGTGGAGGATGGCTACACCTTC.